This TCR beta chain was sequenced for a study of prognosis after radiotherapy for stage I lung cancer. The germline gives CDR1 LNHDA, CDR2 SQIVND (reference sequence). CDR3 length equals 16 residues. Trimming removed 5 bases from V and 3 bases from J; junction bases left unmatched: 9. CDR3 of TCR beta was amplified from genomic DNA via a two-round multiplex PCR. TRBV and TRBJ genes each had their own specific primers in first-round PCR. One entry per CDR3 protein, called by TCRdb with MiXCR from the multiplex PCR reads. The data contain tens of thousands of distinct CDR3 sequences, approximately 25% of them singletons. This clonotype has at least ten counts.

The starting material was PBMCs, obtained before or after stereotactic body radiation therapy (not recorded which). The rearrangement links TRBV19 to TRBJ1-5; 8 bases fit TRBD1. This clonotype was obtained from a donor aged 50 or older with non-small cell lung cancer. The CDR3 DNA is TGTGCCAGTAGTGTTATTAACAGGGGGGACAATCAGCCCCAGCATTTT. The encoded protein is CASSVINRGDNQPQHF.